This T cell receptor (beta chain) was captured by sequencing in a study of CD8+ T cells in alopecia areata. General study results and limits: Lesional scalp, especially alopecia totalis/universalis, showed higher clonality than normal scalp. Normal skin's resident alphabeta T cells are sequenced alongside lesional scalp T cells. Patients showed less clear TCR sequence sharing than mice, possibly partly because of HLA diversity.

Extraction of RNA preceded its reverse transcription into cDNA, which served as the sequencing template. Clones were sequenced by immunoSEQ multiplex PCR, and TCRdb holds only the in-frame ones, with some missing. The sample includes 150,000 or so clones, approximately 87% of them seen just once. In regard to this clone: Antigen: not known.

Germline-derived CDR1 and CDR2 are SGHDN and FVKESK. This CDR3 region has 19 residues. V was cut by 0 bases and J by 0 bases, with 20 bases left in between. This chain connects TRBV14 to TRBJ1-1, with D possibly matching TRBD1 (5 bases). The material sequenced was CD8+ T cells sorted from blood, taken at week 0. This clonotype originated in a human donor with alopecia areata. The CDR3 nucleotides are TGTGCCAGCAGCCAAGATCCCAGGATATCAGGGTTTATGAACACTGAAGCTTTCTTT. Residues: CASSQDPRISGFMNTEAFF.